This TCR beta chain was documented in a study of long-term antiretroviral therapy in people with HIV (dated by TCRdb to 2021 to 2024). At the level of the whole study: The earliest samples were collected approximately a decade before the 2015 WHO recommendation for immediate ART, a period when ART was typically delayed until CD4 counts fell. A retrospective serial study tested whether changes in peripheral blood TRB repertoire composition and diversity were associated with ART initiation and durable HIV suppression. From 30 adults with confirmed HIV infection, the cohort provided 192 cryopreserved PBMC samples, gathered serially across a mean of around six years (range 1-12). About 35% of the 30 participants with HIV were female. No cross-contamination during QIAcube processing was shown when test extractions of a monoclonal T-cell line were performed alongside a few dozen polyclonal samples.

What the authors observed across the whole study: Expanded TRB clones identified before ART initiation dominated the repertoire across all time points, though the dominance fluctuated and decreased in many PLHIV after ART. Because pre-ART samples had limited cell numbers, profiling was done on unsorted PBMC rather than on sorted CD4+ and CD8+ T cells. Starting ART was linked to a significant rise in TRB diversity, yet even with long-term ART the diversity remained significantly lower than in transplant donor controls. No data were available on ART adherence, viral resistance or therapy changes, limiting inferences about post-ART repertoire changes. Narrower CDR3 length ranges were observed in HIV repertoires than in controls, and an antigen-experienced repertoire with only a slight naive shift after ART was suggested by the network structure. Since PBMC availability was limited, sequencing covered only the TCR beta chain, with no alpha chain pairing. The samples span the years 2004 to 2017, and the ART regimens used at that time may not be as effective as current regimens.

For this clone: The clone's antigen remains unknown. Base quality data are lacking; no much larger clone is found one base away.

CDR1 and CDR2 are read off the germline V gene as SGHDT and YYEEEE. The V and J ends are trimmed by 4 bases and 3 bases, leaving 13 bases between them. The CDR3 has 14 amino acids, counting the end cysteine and phenylalanine. Only the CDR3 DNA is retained, 42 bases long and in frame from the first base. Participants were included only if at least one PBMC sample before ART initiation and at least two post-ART samples were available. All participants with HIV were treated in the United States of America. Cryopreserved samples of roughly 0.95-10 million PBMC were thawed and washed before DNA extraction. At the time of the earliest PBMC sample for each participant with HIV, ages ranged from about 23 to 60 years. PBMC samples were contributed by each participant from 1-4 timepoints before ART initiation and 2-8 timepoints after ART initiation, with a median of 7 samples. Serial HIV viral load, CD4+ T-cell count, ART history and demographic data were obtained for every participant. A Qiagen kit on a QIAcube was used to extract genomic DNA from unsorted PBMC, with samples processed in batches of 12.

The immunoSEQ hsTCRB v3.0 assay was used at survey level resolution to sequence the TRB variable region. The target sequencing depth for TRB was about 35,000-50,000 T-cell genomes per sample. TRB libraries were pooled and sequenced on an Illumina MiSeq using a v3 150-cycle kit. The study's own analysis went as follows. Repertoire analysis ran in R within a reproducible Nextflow workflow covering QC, data transformation and analysis. LymphoSeq2, an R package for exploring AIRR-Seq data, was used to implement custom analyses. A handful of samples yielding fewer than 5000 total TRB sequences were excluded, leaving 188 analyzed HIV repertoires. Among the approximately 190 retained HIV repertoires, 59 were collected before ART initiation and 120 to 130 after ART initiation. Each repertoire was downsampled to 5000 TRB nucleotide sequences, and summary statistics were averaged across 100 downsampling iterations. The analysis kept only TRB sequences whose CDR3 regions were at least seven amino acids long. Diversity was measured with a Shannon entropy-derived clonality score and the Gini coefficient. Repertoire networks linked the top 5000 CDR3 amino acid sequences whenever two sequences differed by an edit distance of one. GLIPH2 predicted antigen specificity groups and MHC restriction for TRB CDR3 amino acid sequences. To flag known CMV, EBV, HIV or tissue antigen associations, CDR3 amino acid sequences were matched against VDJdb and McPAS-TCR. Pre-ART, post-ART and control groups were compared with Wilcoxon signed-rank tests and Holm-Bonferroni correction. The clones in this table, taken by TCRdb from immuneACCESS, are in-frame only. Not every clone is retained; where verified, under half of the shortfall comes from an unresolved V gene, and the cause of the rest is unknown. V and J calls and clone size are those listed in that table; D and trimming were worked out from the DNA. The sample table lists 20,000 to 25,000 clones, around four fifths of them with a count of one. The ten most abundant clones make up roughly 3.8% of the sample.

This TCR was sampled from a man between 18 and 35 years old with HIV. Rearrangement joined TRBV5-6 to TRBJ2-5; the D gene lacks a confident call. This material consisted of unsorted PBMCs, taken approximately 4 years after starting antiretroviral therapy. The DNA sequence is TGTGCCAGCAGCCCGGTGTGGTCAAAAGAGACCCAGTACTTC. It encodes CASSPVWSKETQYF.